This T cell receptor (beta chain) was observed in a study of blood T cell repertoires in COVID-19. Across the whole study: Acute and convalescent COVID-19 samples came from the United States, Italy and Spain.

Authors' methods: Nucleated cell number was recorded as an estimate derived from reference gene primer amplification. Sequencing used immunoSEQ multiplex PCR; TCRdb keeps in-frame clones, though not all of them. That table gives V, J and clone size, and the DNA gave D and trimming. The sample yields about 240,000 clones, about four fifths seen once. The CDR3 is 14 residues long. From germline, CDR1 is LNHDA and CDR2 SQIVND (reference sequence). The trim removed 5 bases at V and 6 bases at J, leaving 8 bases unmatched. The chain links TRBV19 to TRBJ1-2; 8 bases match TRBD1. This receptor was taken from a young woman with acute or convalescent COVID-19. Sample: peripheral blood. The CDR3 reads CASSARTGSHGYTF. CDR3 coding DNA: TGTGCCAGTAGTGCCAGGACAGGGTCGCATGGCTACACCTTC.